One TCR beta chain is described in this entry. Original analysis: Using the CDR3 differences seen across clinicopathological groups, the authors built a distant-metastasis classifier for papillary thyroid cancer, which was meant to discriminate distant-metastatic patients. TCRdb re-analyzed the PCR reads using MiXCR. These V and J calls derive from TCRdb rather than the authors' analysis. In the table there are 45,000 to 50,000 clones, approximately 20% of which are singletons. Thyroid surgery had not been preceded by any treatment in any patient. The sample originates from a study of metastatic and nonmetastatic thyroid tumors. Across the study: Repertoires were compared across blood and tumor or nodule tissue from malignant and benign thyroid patients.

The sequencing input was blood. This TCR was sampled from a male donor with papillary thyroid cancer or a benign thyroid nodule (not recorded which). Some clones in this sample may be carry-over from other donors' samples.

Written as DNA, the CDR3 is TGTGCCAGCAGTTCCCCGGGACTCGGATCCTACGAGCAGTACTTC. Translation: CASSSPGLGSYEQYF. This rearrangement joins TRBV6-2 or TRBV6-3 to TRBJ2-7; tentative D call: TRBD2 (6 bases). Looked up from germline, CDR1 is MNHEY and CDR2 is SVGEGT. The CDR3 is 15 residues long. The germline V and J ends were trimmed by 4 bases and 1 base, with 14 bases remaining between them.